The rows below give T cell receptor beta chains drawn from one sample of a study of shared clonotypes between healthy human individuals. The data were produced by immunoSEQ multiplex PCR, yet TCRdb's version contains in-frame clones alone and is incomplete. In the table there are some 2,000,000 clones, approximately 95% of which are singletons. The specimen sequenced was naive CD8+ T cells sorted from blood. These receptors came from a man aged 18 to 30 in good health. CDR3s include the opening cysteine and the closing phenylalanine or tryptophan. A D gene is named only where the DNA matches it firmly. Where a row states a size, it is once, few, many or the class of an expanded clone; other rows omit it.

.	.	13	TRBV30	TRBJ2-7	CAWSLLRSYEQYF	TGTGCCTGGAGTCTTCTCCGCTCCTACGAGCAGTACTTC
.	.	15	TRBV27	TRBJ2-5	CASSIRITGGETQYF	TGTGCCAGCAGTATACGGATTACGGGCGGGGAGACCCAGTACTTC
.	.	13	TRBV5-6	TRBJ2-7	CASSVPANGEQYF	TGTGCCAGCAGCGTACCGGCAAATGGAGAGCAGTACTTC
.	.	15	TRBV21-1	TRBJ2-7	CASSKREGLTYEQYF	TGTGCCAGCAGCAAAAGGGAGGGACTCACCTACGAGCAGTACTTC
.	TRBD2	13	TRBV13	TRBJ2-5	CASSLWEGETQYF	TGTGCCAGCAGCTTATGGGAGGGAGAGACCCAGTACTTC
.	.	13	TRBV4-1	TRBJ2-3	CASSPETTDTQYF	TGCGCCAGCAGCCCCGAGACGACAGATACGCAGTATTTT
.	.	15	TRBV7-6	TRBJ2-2	CASSLGSTNTGELFF	TGTGCCAGCAGCTTAGGTTCAACGAACACCGGGGAGCTGTTTTTT
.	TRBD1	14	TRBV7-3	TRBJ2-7	CASSLGDSPYEQYF	TGTGCCAGCAGCTTAGGGGACAGCCCCTACGAGCAGTACTTC
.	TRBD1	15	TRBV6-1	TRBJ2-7	CASSERGTGYYEQYF	TGTGCCAGCAGTGAAAGGGGGACAGGGTACTACGAGCAGTACTTC
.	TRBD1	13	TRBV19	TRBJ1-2	CASSSGQGYGYTF	TGTGCCAGTAGTTCGGGACAGGGATATGGCTACACCTTC
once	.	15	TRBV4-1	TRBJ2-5	CASSQESQAQETQYF	TGCGCCAGCAGCCAAGAGTCCCAGGCCCAAGAGACCCAGTACTTC
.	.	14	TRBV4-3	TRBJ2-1	CASSQVGGGNEQFF	TGCGCCAGCAGCCAAGTGGGGGGAGGAAATGAGCAGTTCTTC
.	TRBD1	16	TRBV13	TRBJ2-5	CASSLGRTGEWETQYF	TGTGCCAGCAGCTTAGGCAGGACAGGGGAGTGGGAGACCCAGTACTTC
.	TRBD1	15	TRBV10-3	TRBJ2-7	CAISGTTGNSYEQYF	TGTGCCATCAGTGGGACGACAGGGAACTCCTACGAGCAGTACTTC
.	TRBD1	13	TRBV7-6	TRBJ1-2	CASSLAGGIGYTF	TGTGCCAGCAGCTTAGCAGGGGGCATTGGCTACACCTTC
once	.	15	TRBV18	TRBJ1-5	CASSPTGPSNQPQHF	TGTGCCAGCTCACCTACAGGGCCCAGCAATCAGCCCCAGCATTTT
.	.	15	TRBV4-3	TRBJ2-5	CASSQGVGSLETQYF	TGCGCCAGCAGCCAAGGGGTGGGTAGTTTGGAGACCCAGTACTTC
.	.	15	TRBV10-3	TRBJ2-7	CATYDVDGWGREQYF	TGTGCCACCTATGATGTCGACGGTTGGGGGAGGGAGCAGTACTTC
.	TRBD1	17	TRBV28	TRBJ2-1	CASSSTGDRVDYNEQFF	TGTGCCAGCAGTTCCACGGGGGACAGGGTTGACTACAATGAGCAGTTCTTC
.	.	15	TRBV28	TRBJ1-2	CASSLYRGGKYGYTF	TGTGCCAGCAGTTTATACCGCGGGGGGAAGTATGGCTACACCTTC
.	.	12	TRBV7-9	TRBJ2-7	CASSLVGLEQYF	TGTGCCAGCAGCTTAGTCGGCCTCGAGCAGTACTTC
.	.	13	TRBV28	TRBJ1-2	CASNAGDAHGYTF	TGTGCCAGCAACGCAGGGGATGCCCATGGCTACACCTTC
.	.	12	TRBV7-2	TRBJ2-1	CASSLYNNEQFF	TGTGCCAGCAGCCTTTACAACAATGAGCAGTTCTTC
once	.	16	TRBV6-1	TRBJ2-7	CASSEAWSANSYEQYF	TGTGCCAGCAGTGAAGCTTGGAGTGCGAACTCCTACGAGCAGTACTTC
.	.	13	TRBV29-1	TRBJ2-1	CSVDLQGGNEQFF	TGCAGCGTTGATTTGCAGGGTGGGAATGAGCAGTTCTTC
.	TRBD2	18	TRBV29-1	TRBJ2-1	CSVVGLASLLSSYNEQFF	TGCAGCGTTGTGGGACTAGCGAGCCTATTGAGCTCCTACAATGAGCAGTTCTTC
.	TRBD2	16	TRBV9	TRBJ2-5	CASSVEGTSGEETQYF	TGTGCCAGCAGCGTAGAGGGGACTAGCGGGGAAGAGACCCAGTACTTC
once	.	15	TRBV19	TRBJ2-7	CASSVSGMDWYEQYF	TGTGCCAGTAGTGTATCGGGGATGGATTGGTACGAGCAGTACTTC
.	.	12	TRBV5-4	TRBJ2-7	CASSFKDYEQYF	TGTGCCAGCAGCTTTAAGGACTACGAGCAGTACTTC
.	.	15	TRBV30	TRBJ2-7	CAWSVTLSIHYEQYF	TGTGCCTGGAGTGTAACGCTATCCATACACTACGAGCAGTACTTC
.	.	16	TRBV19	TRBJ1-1	CASSIRHGGVNTEAFF	TGTGCCAGTAGTATACGACACGGCGGGGTCAACACTGAAGCTTTCTTT
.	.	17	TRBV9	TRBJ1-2	CASSVVGGRPSIDGYTF	TGTGCCAGCAGCGTAGTTGGAGGACGTCCCTCAATCGATGGCTACACCTTC